The 8 T cell receptor beta chains below were found in one sample sequenced in a study of T cells after yellow fever vaccination. TCRdb itself ran the 5' RACE reads through MiXCR, one entry per CDR3 protein. The table has 550,000 or so distinct CDR3 sequences, about 19% seen once; the top ten hold about 13%. Sequences were derived from PBMCs, sampled 15 days after the yellow fever booster vaccination. These receptors were collected from a man under 40 who received the YFV17D yellow fever vaccine.

This chain uses TRBV11-2 with TRBJ2-5; TRBD1 or TRBD2 may be the D gene (6 bases each). CDR3 size: 15 residues. The germline gives CDR1 SGHAT, CDR2 FQNNGV. V lost 7 bases and J lost 5, with 20 bases in between. The CDR3 nucleotides read TGTGCCAGCACTCGTCAGAGGGGGAGGATGGAGACCCAGTACTTC. This sequence encodes CASTRQRGRMETQYF.

This clonotype was detected a few times. V usage is TRBV20-1 and J usage is TRBJ2-1; D is unclear. Trimming pared 3 bases from V and 3 bases from J, leaving 6 bases between. CDR3 length: 12 amino acids. In germline, CDR1 is DFQATT, CDR2 SNEGSKA (reference sequence). The CDR3 sequence: CSAREDYNEQFF. CDR3 bases: TGCAGTGCTAGGGAAGACTACAATGAGCAGTTCTTC.

V usage is TRBV29-1 and J usage is TRBJ2-1; D perhaps matches TRBD1 (5 bases). CDR3 length: 12 amino acids. Between the trimmed V and J ends, which lost 7 bases and 4 bases, there was a span of 11 bases. The germline gives CDR1 SQVTM, CDR2 ANQGSEA. The CDR3 protein is CSAPGAYNEQFF. CDR3 sequence (DNA): TGCAGCGCCCCTGGGGCGTACAATGAGCAGTTCTTC.

The rearrangement links TRBV12-3 or TRBV12-4 to TRBJ2-7, with 8 positions matching TRBD2. J lost 3 bases, V lost 7 bases, and 11 bases had no gene match. This CDR3 contains 15 residues. The CDR3, as DNA: TGTGCCAGCAAACCAGAAGTTAGCGGGAACTACGAGCAGTACTTC. Translation gives CASKPEVSGNYEQYF.

The chain links TRBV20-1 to TRBJ2-7; D unclear. Trimming removed 3 bases at V and 5 bases at J, with 8 bases between. Germline V gene sequence: CDR1 DFQATT, CDR2 SNEGSKA (reference sequence). The CDR3 length is 11 residues. CDR3 loop: CSASQYHEQYF. The CDR3 DNA reads as TGCAGTGCTAGTCAGTACCACGAGCAGTACTTC.

This chain uses TRBV29-1 with TRBJ1-1; weak D call: TRBD1 (5 bases). Germline assignment: CDR1 SQVTM and CDR2 ANQGSEA. The CDR3 is made up of 16 amino acids. Trimming left V 6 bases short and J 0 bases short, with 20 bases between. The CDR3 DNA follows: TGCAGCGTACCCGGGACCATGGCGGGTTTGAACACTGAAGCTTTCTTT. Its protein product is CSVPGTMAGLNTEAFF.

This chain joins TRBV12-3 or TRBV12-4 and TRBJ2-5; D is possibly TRBD1 (5 bases). V gave up 3 bases and J gave up 5 bases, with 13 bases separating them. This CDR3 has 14 amino acids. CDR3 nucleotides: TGTGCCAGCAGTTTGGTAGGGGCGATGGAGACCCAGTACTTC. The encoded protein is CASSLVGAMETQYF.

This sequence joins TRBV4-3 and TRBJ2-1; no definite D call. The CDR3 is 13 amino acids. Trimming left V 1 base short and J 3 bases short, with 4 bases between. The V gene's germline CDR1 is LGHNA and CDR2 YSLEER. The chain's CDR3 is CASSQVVYNEQFF. The CDR3 DNA reads TGCGCCAGCAGCCAAGTAGTCTACAATGAGCAGTTCTTC.